This T cell receptor (beta chain) came from a study of shared clonotypes between healthy human individuals. Overall study: Three CD4 naive, three CD4 memory, two CD8 naive and one CD8 memory plate were used per donor.

Study observations and caveats: It was the few donors that limited the genetic and exposure-history diversity represented.

TCRdb's copy holds only in-frame clones and misses some; the assay was immunoSEQ multiplex PCR. The table records nearly 1,000,000 clones, 76% of them present only once. Turning to this clone: The target antigen is unknown.

Per the germline V gene, CDR1 is SQVTM and CDR2 is ANQGSEA. V lost 8 bases and J 6 bases, leaving 11 bases between the germline ends. This CDR3 region has 11 residues. This chain links TRBV29-1 with TRBJ2-1; D is unclear. The receptor's source is a man aged 18 to 29 in good health. Sequenced: memory CD4+ T cells sorted from blood. Subset meaning: CD45RA-negative fraction. CDR3 sequence reads: CSFGVFNEQFF. CDR3 in DNA: TGCAGCTTTGGGGTTTTCAATGAGCAGTTCTTC.